This T cell receptor (beta chain) was captured in a study of human T cells and chemical hapten exposure. With 0 bases removed from V and 5 bases from J, the gap between germline ends came to 13 bases. The CDR3 spans 15 residues. CDR1 SGDLS and CDR2 YYNGEE come from the germline V gene. At least ten counts were recorded for this clonotype. Its matching antigen is unknown. The library gave individual cDNA molecules unique molecular identifiers. TCRdb independently ran MiXCR on the RACE reads; one entry per CDR3 protein. The data show a few hundred thousand distinct CDR3 sequences, 6% to 7% seen once. Time point given: patch test 2, 6 weeks after DPC sensitization. Treatment of the sample: therapeutic diphenylcyclopropenone sensitization with weekly scalp DPC. Study results and limitations: Significantly more large CDR3 similarity clusters were formed by expanded TCRs than by controls.

The chain recombines TRBV9 with TRBJ2-3, with D hard to call. The sequences come from whole blood, collected in connection with sensitization to the hapten diphenylcyclopropenone (DPC). The receptor's source is a woman between 18 and 29 years old with alopecia areata. Some clones in this sample may be carry-over from other donors' samples. CDR3 in amino acids: CASSVGTQPRDTQYF. In DNA form, the CDR3 reads TGTGCCAGCAGCGTAGGTACCCAGCCTCGAGATACGCAGTATTTT.